These 11 T cell receptor beta chains were sequenced from one sample in a study of blood T cell repertoires in COVID-19. TCRdb's copy holds only in-frame clones and misses some; the assay was immunoSEQ multiplex PCR. The sample has around 200,000 clones; approximately 89% are singletons. The sequencing input was PBMCs or T cells enriched from blood (not recorded which). These receptors were collected from a woman between 18 and 29 years old who had recovered from COVID-19.

This sequence joins TRBV30 and TRBJ2-1, with TRBD1 matching 10 bases. Germline V lookup: CDR1 GTSNPN, CDR2 SVGIG (reference sequence). The V gene end was trimmed by 2 bases and the J gene end by 3 bases; junction bases not matched to a gene: 7. The CDR3 totals 16 residues. CDR3: CAWSPIGDRGYNEQFF. CDR3 in DNA: TGTGCCTGGAGTCCGATAGGGGACAGGGGCTACAATGAGCAGTTCTTC.

J is TRBJ2-2 and V is TRBV4-3, with a weak D call TRBD1 (6 bases). The V gene's germline CDR1 is LGHNA and CDR2 YSLEER. The length of the CDR3 is 17 residues. Between the trimmed V and J ends, which lost 0 bases and 6 bases, there was a span of 17 bases. This CDR3 reads CASSQDPQLWGPGELFF. The CDR3 DNA reads TGCGCCAGCAGCCAAGATCCCCAGCTCTGGGGGCCCGGGGAGCTGTTTTTT.

This sequence joins TRBV7-9 and TRBJ2-3; weak D call: TRBD2 (7 bases). This CDR3 is 16 amino acids long. Germline CDR1 and CDR2: SEHNR and FQNEAQ (reference sequence). Between the trimmed V and J ends, which lost 0 bases and 6 bases, there was a span of 16 bases. As DNA, the CDR3 is TGTGCCAGCAGCTTAGCCGCTAGCGGAGGGGGGGATACGCAGTATTTT. Encoded protein: CASSLAASGGGDTQYF.

The chain combines TRBV3-1 (or the pseudogene TRBV3-2) with TRBJ1-1; D gene unclear. The V gene lost 7 bases and the J gene lost 5 bases, with 17 bases spanning the gap. Germline V gene sequence: CDR1 LGHDT, CDR2 YNNKEL (reference sequence). CDR3 length: 14 amino acids. The CDR3 coding sequence is TGTGCCAGCATGGGAGTCTCACCGGTTACTGAAGCTTTCTTT. Translated, it gives CASMGVSPVTEAFF.

V usage is TRBV12-3 or TRBV12-4 and J usage is TRBJ2-7; tentatively, D is TRBD2 (5 bases). Trimming removed 6 bases from V and 4 bases from J, with 10 bases in between. This CDR3 has 12 amino acids. The CDR3 region has the DNA TGTGCCAGCAGGAGGTCGGGGTACGAGCAGTACTTC. This gives the protein CASRRSGYEQYF.

V usage is TRBV5-5 and J usage is TRBJ1-5; D might be TRBD1 (5 bases). The germline CDR1 and CDR2 sequences are SGHKS and YYEKEE (reference sequence). Trimming stripped 0 bases from V and 6 bases from J, with 16 bases between. There are 16 residues in the CDR3. CDR3 DNA sequence: TGTGCCAGCAGCTTGGTACCCTCAGGGTGGAGTCAGCCCCAGCATTTT. This sequence encodes CASSLVPSGWSQPQHF. Combining the CDR3 with reference TRBV5-5 and TRBJ1-5 gives the whole variable domain DAGVTQSPTHLIKTRGQQVTLRCSPISGHKSVSWYQQVLGQGPQFIFQYYEKEERGRGNFPDRFSARQFPNYSSELNVNALLLGDSALYLCASSLVPSGWSQPQHFGDGTRLSIL.

Regarding this clone: The sample contains more than one DNA sequence encoding this CDR3. The chain has TRBV15 and TRBJ2-3; maybe TRBD2 (6 bases). This CDR3 is 15 amino acids long. Trimming took off 1 base at V and 0 bases at J, with 8 bases between the two ends. Germline assignment: CDR1 LNHNV and CDR2 YYDKDF (reference sequence). In DNA, the CDR3 is TGTGCCACCAGCAGAGGCGGGGCTAGCACAGATACGCAGTATTTT. Residues: CATSRGGASTDTQYF.

V is TRBV7-3 and J is TRBJ2-2; TRBD2 agrees at 7 bases. J was trimmed by 2 bases and V by 6 bases; bases with no gene match: 6. The length of the CDR3 is 15 residues. Germline CDR1 is SGHTA and CDR2 is FQGTGA. The CDR3 here is CASRPGLPNTGELFF. CDR3 nucleotides: TGTGCCAGCAGACCGGGACTACCAAACACCGGGGAGCTGTTTTTT. The full variable domain, its missing parts supplied by reference TRBV7-3 and TRBJ2-2, is GAGVSQTPSNKVTEKGKYVELRCDPISGHTALYWYRQSLGQGPEFLIYFQGTGAADDSGLPNDRFFAVRPEGSVSTLKIQRTERGDSAVYLCASRPGLPNTGELFFGEGSRLTVL.

The gene calls are TRBV27 and TRBJ2-7; 13 bases agree with TRBD2. The germline V gene has CDR1 MNHEY and CDR2 SMNVEV (reference sequence). The junction had 4 bases not matched to a gene; V was cut back by 5 bases and J by 6 bases. The CDR3 spans 14 residues. CDR3 coding DNA: TGTGCCAGCAGTCCCGGACTAGCGGGAGTCGAGCAGTACTTC. It encodes CASSPGLAGVEQYF.

This chain joins TRBV20-1 and TRBJ2-1, with D possibly TRBD1 on 5 matching bases. V gave up 5 bases and J gave up 9 bases, with 11 bases separating them. CDR3 size: 11 residues. The germline V gene has CDR1 DFQATT and CDR2 SNEGSKA (reference sequence). This CDR3 reads CSAPRQTEQFF. The CDR3 region has the DNA TGCAGTGCTCCTCGACAGACTGAGCAGTTCTTC.

The J gene is TRBJ2-3, the V gene TRBV7-2; a possible D gene is TRBD2 (5 bases). Trimming cost V 5 bases and J 2 bases, with 14 bases left between them. The germline gives CDR1 SGHTA, CDR2 FQGNSA. This CDR3 comprises 15 residues. The CDR3 spells CASSPSEGPTDTQYF. The CDR3 nucleotides are TGTGCCAGCAGCCCCAGCGAGGGCCCCACAGATACGCAGTATTTT.